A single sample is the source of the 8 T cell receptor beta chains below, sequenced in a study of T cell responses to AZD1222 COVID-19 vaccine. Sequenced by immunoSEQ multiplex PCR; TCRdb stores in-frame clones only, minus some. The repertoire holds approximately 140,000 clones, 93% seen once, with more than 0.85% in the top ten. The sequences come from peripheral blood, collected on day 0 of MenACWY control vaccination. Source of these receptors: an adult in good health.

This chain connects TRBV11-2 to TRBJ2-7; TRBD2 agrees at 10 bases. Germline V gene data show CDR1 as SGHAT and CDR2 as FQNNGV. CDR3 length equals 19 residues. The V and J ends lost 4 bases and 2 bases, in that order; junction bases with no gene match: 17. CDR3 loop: CASSSQREGLSLVTYEQYF. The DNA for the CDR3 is TGTGCCAGCAGCTCACAGCGGGAGGGCCTTAGTCTGGTTACCTACGAGCAGTACTTC.

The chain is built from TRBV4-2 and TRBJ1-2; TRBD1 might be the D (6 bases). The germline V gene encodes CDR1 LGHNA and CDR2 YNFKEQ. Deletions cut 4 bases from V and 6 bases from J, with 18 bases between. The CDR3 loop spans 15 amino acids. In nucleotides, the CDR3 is TGTGCCAGCAGCCGCCCAGACAGGCGCGGTGATGGCTACACCTTC. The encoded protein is CASSRPDRRGDGYTF.

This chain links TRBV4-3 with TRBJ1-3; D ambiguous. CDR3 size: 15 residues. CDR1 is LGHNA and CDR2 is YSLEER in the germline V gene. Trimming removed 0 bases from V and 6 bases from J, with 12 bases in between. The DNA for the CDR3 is TGCGCCAGCAGCCAAGATTCCATGGGGATAAACACCATATATTTT. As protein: CASSQDSMGINTIYF.

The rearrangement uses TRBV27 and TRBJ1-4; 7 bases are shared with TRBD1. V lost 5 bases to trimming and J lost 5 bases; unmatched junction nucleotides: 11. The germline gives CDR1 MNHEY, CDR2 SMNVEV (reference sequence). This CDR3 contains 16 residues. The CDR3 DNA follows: TGTGCCAGCAGTCCGATCCACAGGGGAGAAAATGAAAAACTGTTTTTT. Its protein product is CASSPIHRGENEKLFF.

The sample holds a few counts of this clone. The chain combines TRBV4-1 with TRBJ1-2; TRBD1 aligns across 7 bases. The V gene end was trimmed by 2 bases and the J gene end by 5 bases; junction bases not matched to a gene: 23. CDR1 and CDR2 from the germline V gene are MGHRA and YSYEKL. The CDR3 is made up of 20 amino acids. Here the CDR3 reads CASSQRIGPNRGTPRYGYTF. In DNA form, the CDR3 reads TGCGCCAGCAGCCAAAGGATAGGGCCCAACAGGGGCACACCCCGATATGGCTACACCTTC.

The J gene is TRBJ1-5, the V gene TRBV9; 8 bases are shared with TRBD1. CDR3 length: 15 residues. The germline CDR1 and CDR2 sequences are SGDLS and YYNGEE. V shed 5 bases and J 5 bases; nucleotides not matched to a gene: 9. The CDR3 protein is CASRPRSRGHQPQHF. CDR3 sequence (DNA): TGTGCCAGCAGGCCCCGATCCAGGGGGCATCAGCCCCAGCATTTT.

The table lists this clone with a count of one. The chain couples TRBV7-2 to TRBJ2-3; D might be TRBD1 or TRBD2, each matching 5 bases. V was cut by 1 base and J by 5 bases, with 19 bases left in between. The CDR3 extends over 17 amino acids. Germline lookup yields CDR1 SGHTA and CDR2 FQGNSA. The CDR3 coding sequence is TGTGCCAGCAGCTTAGGACAGACGGGGACGGGGTTAGATACGCAGTATTTT. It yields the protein CASSLGQTGTGLDTQYF.

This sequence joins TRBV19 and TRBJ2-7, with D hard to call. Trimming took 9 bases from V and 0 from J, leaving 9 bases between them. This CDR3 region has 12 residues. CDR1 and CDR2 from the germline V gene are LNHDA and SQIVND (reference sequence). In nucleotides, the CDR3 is TGTGCCAGCCGCAGCAGCTCCTACGAGCAGTACTTC. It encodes CASRSSSYEQYF. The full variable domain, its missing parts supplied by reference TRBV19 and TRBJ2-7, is DGGITQSPKYLFRKEGQNVTLSCEQNLNHDAMYWYRQDPGQGLRLIYYSQIVNDFQKGDIAEGYSVSREKKESFPLTVTSAQKNPTAFYLCASRSSSYEQYFGPGTRLTVT.